A single sample is the source of the 18 T cell receptor beta chains below, sequenced in a study of T cell repertoires in cytomegalovirus infection. TCRdb reprocessed the reads via MiXCR and lists one record per CDR3 protein. The repertoire holds a few hundred thousand distinct CDR3 sequences, with approximately 15% as singletons. The sample comprised PBMCs. These receptors came from a human donor in good health (CMV status not recorded). Some clones in this sample may be carry-over from other donors' samples.

This clonotype has at least ten counts. The V gene is TRBV20-1, the J gene TRBJ2-5; 9 nucleotides align to TRBD1. V shed 4 bases and J 5 bases; nucleotides not matched to a gene: 8. CDR1 is DFQATT and CDR2 is SNEGSKA in the germline V gene (reference sequence). CDR3 length equals 14 residues. The DNA for the CDR3 is TGCAGTGCTACGGGGGACAGGGATATTGAGACCCAGTACTTC. Protein product: CSATGDRDIETQYF.

Many counts were recorded for this clonotype. The chain couples TRBV7-2 to TRBJ1-5; D gene uncertain. Germline CDR1 is SGHTA and CDR2 is FQGNSA. V gave up 4 bases and J gave up 0 bases, with 10 bases separating them. The CDR3 length is 15 residues. CDR3 sequence: CASSSEGYSNQPQHF. The CDR3, as DNA: TGTGCCAGCAGCTCAGAGGGTTATAGCAATCAGCCCCAGCATTTT.

The table lists this clonotype with many counts. This chain connects TRBV19 to TRBJ1-1, with no clear D. Trimming pared 4 bases from V and 3 bases from J, leaving 18 bases between. This CDR3 contains 16 residues. Germline loops: CDR1 LNHDA, CDR2 SQIVND (reference sequence). Here the CDR3 DNA reads TGTGCCAGTAGTAATACAGCCGGAATGGGCTACACTGAAGCTTTCTTT. It is translated as CASSNTAGMGYTEAFF.

This clonotype has a handful of counts. This rearrangement joins TRBV5-1 to TRBJ2-4; TRBD2 is a possible D gene (7 bases). In germline, CDR1 is SGHRS, CDR2 YFSETQ. The CDR3 has 15 residues. V was cut by 0 bases and J by 5 bases, with 12 bases left in between. This chain's CDR3 is CASSLVGGRENIQYF. CDR3 DNA sequence: TGCGCCAGCAGCTTGGTGGGGGGGCGCGAAAACATTCAGTACTTC.

In this sample, this clonotype turned up a few times. V is TRBV7-6 and J is TRBJ2-4; possibly TRBD2 for D (5 bases). Trimming took off 7 bases at V and 7 bases at J, with 11 bases between the two ends. This CDR3 comprises 12 residues. Per the germline V gene, CDR1 is SGHVS and CDR2 is FNYEAQ. In nucleotides, the CDR3 is TGTGCCAGCACCCCTTGGGAGAACATTCAGTACTTC. It translates to CASTPWENIQYF.

Many counts were recorded for this clonotype. This chain joins TRBV7-2 and TRBJ1-2, with TRBD1 matching 10 bases. Losses at the gene ends were 4 bases for V and 4 bases for J; bases not matched to a gene: 9. CDR3 size: 16 residues. Germline values: CDR1 SGHTA, CDR2 FQGNSA. CDR3 residues: CASSSRTGGLSYGYTF. The CDR3 DNA reads TGTGCCAGCAGCTCCCGGACAGGGGGATTGAGCTATGGCTACACCTTC. Full variable domain (outside the CDR3, taken from reference TRBV7-2 and TRBJ1-2): GAGVSQSPSNKVTEKGKDVELRCDPISGHTALYWYRQSLGQGLEFLIYFQGNSAPDKSGLPSDRFSAERTGGSVSTLTIQRTQQEDSAVYLCASSSRTGGLSYGYTFGSGTRLTVV.

This clonotype showed up just a few times. The chain employs TRBV10-3 and TRBJ1-4, with D perhaps matching TRBD1 (6 bases). With 10 bases removed from V and 4 bases from J, the gap between germline ends came to 13 bases. Germline V gene data show CDR1 as ENHRY and CDR2 as SYGVKD. This CDR3 comprises 13 residues. The CDR3: CATGQRINEKLFF. The CDR3 nucleotides are TGTGCCACCGGACAGCGTATTAATGAAAAACTGTTTTTT.

The chain carries TRBV20-1 and TRBJ1-1; 12 nucleotides line up with TRBD1. CDR3 length: 17 amino acids. The germline CDR1 and CDR2 sequences are DFQATT and SNEGSKA (reference sequence). V gave up 4 bases and J gave up 1 base; unmatched junction bases: 10. CDR3 protein: CSAKTGTGGRKNTEAFF. DNA of the CDR3: TGCAGTGCTAAAACCGGGACAGGGGGCAGAAAGAACACTGAAGCTTTCTTT.

This clonotype was found many times. This sequence joins TRBV7-2 and TRBJ2-3; D might be TRBD2 (6 bases). This CDR3 region has 19 residues. Trimming cost V 1 base and J 2 bases, with 22 bases left between them. Per germline, CDR1 SGHTA and CDR2 FQGNSA. CDR3 region: CASSLGRGRGNVYTDTQYF. For the CDR3, the DNA is TGTGCCAGCAGCTTAGGGCGGGGCCGGGGAAATGTATACACAGATACGCAGTATTTT.

This clonotype has a handful of counts. The chain combines TRBV6-6 with TRBJ2-3; unclear D gene. There are 13 residues in the CDR3. Trimming shortened V by 5 bases and J by 0 bases, and 6 bases separated the two germline ends. Germline V lookup: CDR1 MNHNY, CDR2 SVGAGI (reference sequence). DNA for the CDR3: TGTGCCAGCAGTCGCCACAGCACAGATACGCAGTATTTT. Translated, it gives CASSRHSTDTQYF.

This clonotype was found many times. The genes are TRBV7-2 and TRBJ2-2; TRBD1 agrees at 8 bases. Per the germline V gene, CDR1 is SGHTA and CDR2 is FQGNSA. After removal of 5 bases from V and 7 bases from J, the junction contained 6 bases not matched to a gene. This CDR3 is 14 amino acids long. CDR3: CASSQGAAGGELFF. The DNA of the CDR3 is TGTGCCAGCAGCCAGGGGGCGGCCGGCGGGGAGCTGTTTTTT.

The chain uses TRBV28 and TRBJ1-5, with TRBD1 matching over 8 bases. CDR1 and CDR2 from the germline V gene are MDHEN and SYDVKM. The J segment lost 4 bases and the V segment lost 5 bases, leaving 7 bases of the junction unmatched. CDR3 length: 15 amino acids. The CDR3: CASSLANRGNQPQHF. The CDR3 bases are TGTGCCAGCAGTCTTGCGAACAGGGGGAATCAGCCCCAGCATTTT.

With respect to this clonotype: With a much larger clone just one base away, this may be a read error. The chain is built from TRBV20-1 and TRBJ2-2; D gene uncertain. Between the trimmed V and J ends, which lost 0 bases and 7 bases, there was a span of 15 bases. The CDR3 covers 15 residues. Germline V lookup: CDR1 DFQATT, CDR2 SNEGSKA (reference sequence). CDR3 DNA: TGCAGTGCTAGAGACCCCCTTGTGGGTAGCGGGGAGCTGTTTTTT. Protein product: CSARDPLVGSGELFF.

This clonotype appeared many times. This rearrangement joins TRBV2 to TRBJ1-1; D is possibly TRBD1 (5 bases). The CDR3 runs to 14 residues. Germline V CDR1 and CDR2: SNHLY, FYNNEI. Trimming removed 3 bases at V and 6 bases at J, with 14 bases between. This CDR3 is CASSDRVGRPEAFF. CDR3 nucleotides: TGTGCCAGCAGTGACAGGGTCGGTAGGCCTGAAGCTTTCTTT.

The chain employs TRBV7-2 and TRBJ2-5; D unresolved. The V and J ends lost 4 bases and 6 bases respectively, with 6 bases between them. The CDR3 has 11 amino acids. Germline-derived CDR1 and CDR2 are SGHTA and FQGNSA. CDR3: CASSSPQTQYF. As DNA, the CDR3 is TGTGCCAGCAGCTCCCCGCAGACCCAGTACTTC.

V gene TRBV6-6 combines with J gene TRBJ1-1; 8 bases are shared with TRBD1. V shed 6 bases, J shed 4 bases, and the junction held 7 bases outside the gene matches. There are 14 residues in the CDR3. CDR1 and CDR2 from the germline V gene are MNHNY and SVGAGI (reference sequence). CDR3 amino acids: CASRRQGWGTEAFF. CDR3 DNA sequence: TGTGCCAGCAGAAGACAGGGGTGGGGCACTGAAGCTTTCTTT.

This clonotype was found many times. The gene calls are TRBV7-2 and TRBJ1-3, with D hard to call. Germline V lookup: CDR1 SGHTA, CDR2 FQGNSA. Trimming took 5 bases from V and 0 from J, leaving 11 bases between them. The CDR3 runs to 15 residues. DNA for the CDR3: TGTGCCAGCAGCACCCGGACGGTCTCTGGAAACACCATATATTTT. Translating gives CASSTRTVSGNTIYF.

This clonotype was detected ten times or more. The chain is built from TRBV28 and TRBJ2-7, with D perhaps matching TRBD2 (6 bases). Deletions cut 4 bases from V and 6 bases from J, with 25 bases between. Per the germline V gene, CDR1 is MDHEN and CDR2 is SYDVKM. This CDR3 region has 17 residues. The CDR3 spells CASSSDGRGRRTFEQYF. CDR3 nucleotide sequence: TGTGCCAGCAGTTCGGACGGGCGTGGGAGGAGGACTTTCGAGCAGTACTTC.